Listed here are 14 T cell receptor beta chains from one sample, sequenced in a study of beta chain features in type 1 diabetes. The entirety of the isolated RNA underwent reverse transcription, so expressed TCRB transcripts were sequenced. Generated by immunoSEQ multiplex PCR, the TCRdb table keeps only in-frame clones and is missing some. This table has under 250,000 clones, about 14% appearing once. Sample: naive CD4+ T cells from blood. All receptors come from a woman in her 40s in good health.

The genes are TRBV14 and TRBJ2-7; a possible D gene is TRBD2 (5 bases). Trimming took off 4 bases at V and 4 bases at J, with 17 bases between the two ends. The CDR3 sequence is 15 residues long. The germline CDR1 and CDR2 sequences are SGHDN and FVKESK. The DNA of the CDR3 is TGTGCCAGCAGCCCGCTCGGCAGCGGCCCTTACGAGCAGTACTTC. Translated, it gives CASSPLGSGPYEQYF.

This clone was recorded a few times. The rearrangement joins TRBV19 to TRBJ2-7; weak D call: TRBD1 (6 bases). CDR3 size: 13 residues. Trimming removed 2 bases from V and 3 bases from J, with 8 bases in between. CDR1 LNHDA and CDR2 SQIVND come from the germline V gene (reference sequence). The CDR3 loop reads CASSIKGGYEQYF. The CDR3 bases are TGTGCCAGTAGTATAAAAGGGGGCTACGAGCAGTACTTC.

This clone was seen more than once but under ten times. The rearrangement joins TRBV19 to TRBJ2-4, with D tentatively TRBD1 (6 bases). The CDR3 covers 14 residues. CDR1 is LNHDA, CDR2 SQIVND, per germline (reference sequence). V lost 7 bases to trimming and J lost 1 base, with 11 bases between them. CDR3 sequence: CASKLQGAKNIQYF. The CDR3 nucleotides are TGTGCCAGTAAGTTGCAGGGGGCCAAAAACATTCAGTACTTC.

The chain is built from TRBV6-1 and TRBJ2-3, with D possibly TRBD2 on 6 matching bases. The CDR3 is 14 amino acids. From germline, CDR1 is MNHNS and CDR2 SASEGT. Trimming took 3 bases from V and 4 from J, leaving 11 bases between them. This chain's CDR3 is CASSEDYASDTQYF. DNA for the CDR3: TGTGCCAGCAGTGAGGACTACGCCTCAGATACGCAGTATTTT.

Only a few counts were recorded for this clone. CDR3 DNA: TGTGCCAGCAGCCCCGTCCTCGGGAACACTGAAGCTTTCTTT. Its protein product is CASSPVLGNTEAFF. This chain joins TRBV9 and TRBJ1-1, with no clear D. The CDR3 is made up of 14 amino acids. Trimming stripped 4 bases from V and 1 base from J, with 11 bases between. Germline loops: CDR1 SGDLS, CDR2 YYNGEE.

This clone was detected once. The chain is built from TRBV7-9 and TRBJ1-2; TRBD1 aligns across 7 bases. The CDR3 is made up of 15 amino acids. The germline CDR1 and CDR2 sequences are SEHNR and FQNEAQ (reference sequence). J was trimmed by 1 base and V by 5 bases; bases with no gene match: 7. In DNA form, the CDR3 reads TGTGCCAGCAGCCCGGGGACAGTAAATAACTATGGCTACACCTTC. This codes for CASSPGTVNNYGYTF.

The chain employs TRBV29-1 and TRBJ1-1; D unresolved. The V gene's germline CDR1 is SQVTM and CDR2 ANQGSEA. The V and J ends lost 6 bases and 0 bases respectively, with 11 bases between them. CDR3 length equals 13 residues. In DNA, the CDR3 is TGCAGCGTAGCCCAAGTAGTGAACACTGAAGCTTTCTTT. Translating it yields CSVAQVVNTEAFF.

This clone has a handful of counts. The V and J genes are TRBV5-1 and TRBJ1-1; D is possibly TRBD1 (6 bases). Germline values: CDR1 SGHRS, CDR2 YFSETQ. CDR3 length: 13 residues. V was shortened by 4 bases and J by 8 bases, with 15 bases between the two germline ends. CDR3 nucleotides: TGCGCCAGCAGCCCACTTGAGGGGGTCGAAGCTTTCTTT. This sequence encodes CASSPLEGVEAFF.

This clone has just a few counts. The V call is TRBV7-2, the J call TRBJ2-7; perhaps TRBD1 as D (5 bases). The CDR3 is made up of 15 amino acids. In germline, CDR1 is SGHTA, CDR2 FQGNSA. V gave up 1 base and J gave up 4 bases, with 14 bases separating them. CDR3 region: CASSLERTIPYEQYF. The CDR3 DNA sequence: TGTGCCAGCAGCTTAGAAAGGACAATTCCGTACGAGCAGTACTTC. Drawing the rest from reference TRBV7-2 and TRBJ2-7, the complete variable domain is GAGVSQSPSNKVTEKGKDVELRCDPISGHTALYWYRQSLGQGLEFLIYFQGNSAPDKSGLPSDRFSAERTGGSVSTLTIQRTQQEDSAVYLCASSLERTIPYEQYFGPGTRLTVT.

The chain couples TRBV5-1 to TRBJ1-2, with TRBD1 matching over 7 bases. V lost 2 bases to trimming and J lost 1 base; unmatched junction nucleotides: 5. The germline gives CDR1 SGHRS, CDR2 YFSETQ. This CDR3 has 15 residues. This chain's CDR3 is CASSFGTVLNYGYTF. Written as DNA, the CDR3 is TGCGCCAGCAGCTTCGGGACAGTGCTTAACTATGGCTACACCTTC.

The chain has TRBV9 and TRBJ1-5, with D unresolved. Germline CDR1 and CDR2: SGDLS and YYNGEE. The CDR3 is 15 amino acids. V dropped 0 bases and J dropped 0 bases, with 7 bases sitting between them. CDR3 coding DNA: TGTGCCAGCAGCGTAGATGCAGGTAGCAATCAGCCCCAGCATTTT. Amino acid sequence: CASSVDAGSNQPQHF.

The sample holds a few counts of this clone. This chain connects TRBV9 to TRBJ2-3; 7 positions agree with TRBD2. J lost 1 base, V lost 4 bases, and 9 bases had no gene match. Germline CDR1 is SGDLS and CDR2 is YYNGEE. The CDR3 length is 16 residues. The CDR3 DNA follows: TGTGCCAGCAGCCCGAATCGGGCGGGGGGCACAGATACGCAGTATTTT. It codes for CASSPNRAGGTDTQYF.

The rearrangement uses TRBV27 and TRBJ2-7, with TRBD1 matching 10 bases. The germline CDR1 and CDR2 sequences are MNHEY and SMNVEV (reference sequence). CDR3 size: 16 residues. V shed 5 bases, J shed 2 bases, and the junction held 9 bases outside the gene matches. The CDR3 nucleotides are TGTGCCAGCAGTCATACCGGGACAGGGGTTGCCTACGAGCAGTACTTC. Protein sequence: CASSHTGTGVAYEQYF.

V is TRBV25-1 and J is TRBJ2-7; TRBD1 matches 8 bases. Germline V gene data show CDR1 as MGHDK and CDR2 as SYGVNS. J lost 2 bases, V lost 2 bases, and 11 bases had no gene match. The CDR3 is 17 amino acids. As DNA, the CDR3 is TGTGCCAGCAGTGAACGAGAGTGGGGACAGGCGACCTACGAGCAGTACTTC. It translates to CASSEREWGQATYEQYF.